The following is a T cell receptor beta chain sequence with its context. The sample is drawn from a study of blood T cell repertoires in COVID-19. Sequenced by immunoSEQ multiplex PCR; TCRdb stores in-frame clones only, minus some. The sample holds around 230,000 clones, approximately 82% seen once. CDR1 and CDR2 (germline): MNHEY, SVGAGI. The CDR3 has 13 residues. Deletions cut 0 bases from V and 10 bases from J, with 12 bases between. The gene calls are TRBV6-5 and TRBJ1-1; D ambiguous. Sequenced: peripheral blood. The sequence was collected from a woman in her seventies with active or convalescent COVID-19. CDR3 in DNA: TGTGCCAGCAGTTACTCGACTGAACGGGTAGCTTTCTTT. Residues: CASSYSTERVAFF.